This TCR beta chain is drawn from a study of response to subunit inactivated influenza vaccine. Whole-study findings and limits: Each seasonal influenza vaccination recruits few new T cells, the authors suggested.

This CDR3 region has 16 residues. From germline, CDR1 is SGHTA and CDR2 FQGNSA. Between the trimmed V and J ends, which lost 5 bases and 0 bases, there was a span of 14 bases. This clonotype was detected many times. What it binds is not known. Each CDR3 protein is one row after TCRdb ran MiXCR on the RT-PCR reads. The sample contains 610,000 or so distinct CDR3 sequences, about 14% of which appear only once. The rearrangement uses TRBV7-2 and TRBJ1-3; TRBD1 is a possible D gene (5 bases). This material consisted of PBMCs from blood, taken 11 to 12 days after vaccination. The source is a man aged 50 or older who received an inactivated influenza vaccine. In DNA form, the CDR3 reads TGTGCCAGCAGCCCACAGGAATCCCTCTCTGGAAACACCATATATTTT. Encoded protein: CASSPQESLSGNTIYF.